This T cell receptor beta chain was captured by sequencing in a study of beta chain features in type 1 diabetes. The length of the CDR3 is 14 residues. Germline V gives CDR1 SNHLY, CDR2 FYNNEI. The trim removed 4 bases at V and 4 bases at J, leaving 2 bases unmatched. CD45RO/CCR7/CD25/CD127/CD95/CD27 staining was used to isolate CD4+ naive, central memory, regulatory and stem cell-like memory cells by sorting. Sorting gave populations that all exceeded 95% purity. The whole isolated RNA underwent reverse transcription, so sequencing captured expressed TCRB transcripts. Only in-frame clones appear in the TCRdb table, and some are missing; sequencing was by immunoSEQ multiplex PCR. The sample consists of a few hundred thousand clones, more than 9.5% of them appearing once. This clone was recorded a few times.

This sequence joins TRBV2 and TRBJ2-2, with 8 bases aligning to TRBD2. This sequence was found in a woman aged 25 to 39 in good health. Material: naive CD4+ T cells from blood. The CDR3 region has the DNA TGTGCCAGCAGTGGCGGGAGGAGCACCGGGGAGCTGTTTTTT. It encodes CASSGGRSTGELFF.